This T cell receptor (beta chain) was observed in a study of cytomegalovirus exposure and HLA in healthy donors. Trimming removed 5 bases from V and 6 bases from J, with 21 bases in between. The CDR3 has 16 amino acids. Per germline, CDR1 SEHNR and CDR2 FQNEAQ (reference sequence). The PCR contained 60 Vbeta and 13 Jbeta primers. Method: immunoSEQ multiplex PCR; TCRdb's copy keeps in-frame clones and lacks some. The data contain some 120,000 clones, roughly 78% of them singletons. This clone has a single count. The J gene is TRBJ2-3, the V gene TRBV7-9; D may be TRBD2 (6 bases). The source of this sequence is a woman between 40 and 55 years old in good health and CMV-seronegative. The source material was PBMCs. The CDR3 loop reads CASSPYPGPTRDTQYF. The CDR3 DNA reads as TGTGCCAGCAGCCCCTATCCGGGCCCGACTAGGGATACGCAGTATTTT.